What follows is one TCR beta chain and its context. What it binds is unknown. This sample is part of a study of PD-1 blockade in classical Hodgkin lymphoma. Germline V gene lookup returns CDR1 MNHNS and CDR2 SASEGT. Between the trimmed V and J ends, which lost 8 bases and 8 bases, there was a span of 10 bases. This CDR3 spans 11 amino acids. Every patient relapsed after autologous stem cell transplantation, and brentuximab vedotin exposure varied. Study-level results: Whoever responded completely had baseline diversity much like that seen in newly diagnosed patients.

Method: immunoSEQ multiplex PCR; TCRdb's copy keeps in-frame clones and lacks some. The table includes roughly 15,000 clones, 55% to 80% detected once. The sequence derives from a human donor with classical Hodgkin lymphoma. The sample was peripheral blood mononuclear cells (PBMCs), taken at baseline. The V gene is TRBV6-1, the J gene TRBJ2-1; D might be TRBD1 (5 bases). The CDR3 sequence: CASGATDEQFF. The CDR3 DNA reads TGTGCCAGCGGGGCCACAGATGAGCAGTTCTTC.